This T cell receptor (beta chain) was recovered during a study of cytomegalovirus exposure and HLA in healthy donors. Whole-study results and caveats: Most TCR beta V segments were productive about 90% or about 30% of the time in an earlier analysis.

From germline, CDR1 is SGHAT and CDR2 FQNNGV. Trimming removed 1 base from V and 6 bases from J; junction bases left unmatched: 10. The CDR3 has 17 amino acids. This clone has more than one count but fewer than ten. Its antigen is not known. PCR primers comprised 60 Vbeta and 13 Jbeta primers. Only in-frame clones appear in the TCRdb table, and some are missing; sequencing was by immunoSEQ multiplex PCR. The sample includes 120,000 or so clones, 70% to 80% of them seen just once. The chain uses TRBV11-2 and TRBJ2-5; TRBD2 agrees at 11 bases. Sequences were obtained from PBMCs. The receptor was isolated from a woman aged 50 to 60 in good health and CMV-seropositive. The CDR3 DNA is TGTGCCAGCAGCTTAGTTCGGGGTAGCGGGGGGGGTCAGACCCAGTACTTC. Protein sequence: CASSLVRGSGGGQTQYF.